The clone carrying this T cell receptor (beta chain) occurred a few times. This record belongs to a study of early T cells in non-severe SARS-CoV-2 infection. TCRdb reanalysed the 5' RACE reads using MiXCR and keeps one entry per CDR3 protein. Here the sample spans about 110,000 distinct CDR3 sequences, about 12% being singletons. Trimming removed 6 bases from V and 3 bases from J, with 8 bases in between. The CDR3 has 12 amino acids. The germline V gene encodes CDR1 LGHNT and CDR2 FRNRAP. The source material was whole blood. The gene calls are TRBV12-5 and TRBJ1-2; tentatively, D is TRBD1 (5 bases). The clonotype comes from an adult who was a healthcare worker with PCR-confirmed SARS-CoV-2 infection or an uninfected control (not recorded which). CDR3 amino acids: CASGLGDYGYTF. CDR3 sequence (DNA): TGTGCTAGTGGGCTGGGGGACTATGGCTACACCTTC. The variable domain in full, with the rest retrieved from reference TRBV12-5 and TRBJ1-2, is DARVTQTPRHKVTEMGQEVTMRCQPILGHNTVFWYRQTMMQGLELLAYFRNRAPLDDSGMPKDRFSAEMPDATLATLKIQPSEPRDSAVYFCASGLGDYGYTFGSGTRLTVV.